These T cell receptor beta chains were read from a single sample in a study of blood T cell repertoires in COVID-19. Libraries were prepared by immunoSEQ multiplex PCR; TCRdb keeps only in-frame clonotypes and omits some of them. This table has roughly 50,000 clones, 83% appearing once. Sequencing was carried out using peripheral blood. The receptors shown here come from a woman aged 55-69 years with acute or convalescent COVID-19. The CDR3 runs from the conserved cysteine through the conserved F or W. Fields, in order: J gene, D gene, clone size, V gene, CDR3 protein, CDR3 DNA. The D gene is left open where the match is weak. Clone sizes are given selectively: once, few, many, or a class where the clone is expanded.

>TRBJ2-1|TRBD2|-|TRBV11-2
CASSLDRGEGLDNEQFF
TGTGCCAGCAGCTTAGATCGGGGGGAGGGATTAGATAATGAGCAGTTCTTC
>TRBJ2-5|-|-|TRBV15
CATSNLETQYF
TGTGCCACCAGCAATCTGGAGACCCAGTACTTC
>TRBJ2-2|-|-|TRBV2
CASSVEAELFF
TGTGCCAGCAGTGTCGAGGCTGAGCTGTTTTTT
>TRBJ1-5|-|-|TRBV6-5
CASDGTYNQPQHF
TGTGCCAGCGACGGGACTTATAATCAGCCCCAGCATTTT
>TRBJ2-2|TRBD2|once|TRBV19
CASSGDYLNTGELFF
TGTGCCAGTAGTGGGGACTATCTGAACACCGGGGAGCTGTTTTTT
>TRBJ2-1|-|-|TRBV3-1/TRBV3-2
CASSQRDNNEQFF
TGTGCCAGCAGCCAAAGGGACAACAATGAGCAGTTCTTC
>TRBJ2-7|-|few|TRBV20-1
CRAVQGNEQYF
TGCAGGGCCGTACAGGGAAATGAGCAGTACTTC
>TRBJ1-1|TRBD1|-|TRBV6-5
CASTTQTGLSTEAFF
TGTGCCAGCACCACCCAGACAGGGCTGAGCACTGAAGCTTTCTTT
>TRBJ2-1|-|-|TRBV3-1/TRBV3-2
CASSQVMNEQFF
TGTGCCAGCAGCCAAGTAATGAATGAGCAGTTCTTC
>TRBJ1-1|TRBD1|-|TRBV6-1
CASSEEDRGKAFF
TGTGCCAGCAGTGAAGAGGACAGGGGGAAAGCTTTCTTT
>TRBJ1-1|TRBD1|-|TRBV7-9
CASSLGQGNRLNTEAFF
TGTGCCAGCAGCTTAGGACAGGGGAACCGCCTGAACACTGAAGCTTTCTTT
>TRBJ2-1|TRBD2|-|TRBV29-1
CSVGTSGSLDEQFF
TGCAGCGTGGGGACTAGCGGGAGTCTCGATGAGCAGTTCTTC
>TRBJ2-7|-|-|TRBV9
CASSVGTESSYEQYF
TGTGCCAGCAGCGTAGGGACAGAGAGCTCCTACGAGCAGTACTTC
>TRBJ1-6|-|-|TRBV6-6
CASIRVEESPLHF
TGTGCCAGCATCCGGGTTGAAGAATCACCCCTCCACTTT
>TRBJ2-7|TRBD2|few|TRBV7-8
CASSSRLAGASEQYF
TGTGCCAGCAGCTCAAGACTAGCGGGAGCCAGCGAGCAGTACTTC
>TRBJ2-5|-|-|TRBV20-1
CSASRGSQETQYF
TGCAGTGCTAGTCGGGGGAGCCAAGAGACCCAGTACTTC
>TRBJ1-2|-|-|TRBV9
CASSVSGRVNYGYTF
TGTGCCAGCAGCGTAAGTGGCAGGGTCAACTATGGCTACACCTTC
>TRBJ2-1|-|-|TRBV6-2/TRBV6-3
CASSYGPTNEQFF
TGTGCCAGCAGTTACGGGCCGACCAATGAGCAGTTCTTC
>TRBJ1-6|TRBD1|once|TRBV30
CAWNRGGQNSPLHF
TGTGCCTGGAACAGGGGAGGTCAGAATTCACCCCTCCACTTT
>TRBJ2-3|-|-|TRBV5-1
CASSALWGDRPQDTQYF
TGCGCCAGCAGCGCCCTATGGGGGGACAGACCACAGGATACGCAGTATTTT
>TRBJ1-2|TRBD1|-|TRBV7-9
CASSWDSDYGYTF
TGTGCCAGCAGCTGGGACAGTGATTATGGCTACACCTTC
>TRBJ1-2|-|-|TRBV7-8
CASSYSGYSSYGYTF
TGTGCCAGCAGCTACTCAGGGTATTCTTCCTATGGCTACACCTTC
>TRBJ1-4|-|-|TRBV18
CASSPRGLDEKLFF
TGTGCCAGCTCACCCCGAGGGCTAGATGAAAAACTGTTTTTT
>TRBJ2-3|TRBD2|-|TRBV6-6
CASSRGLAGGGTDTQYF
TGTGCCAGCAGTCGCGGACTAGCGGGAGGGGGCACAGATACGCAGTATTTT
>TRBJ2-7|TRBD1|-|TRBV11-2
CASSRTGLVEQYF
TGTGCCAGCAGCCGGACAGGGCTAGTTGAGCAGTACTTC
>TRBJ2-5|-|-|TRBV20-1
CSVGETQYF
TGCAGTGTCGGGGAGACCCAGTACTTC
>TRBJ1-2|TRBD1|-|TRBV6-5
CASSGTGYGYTF
TGTGCCAGTTCCGGGACAGGTTATGGCTACACCTTC
>TRBJ2-1|TRBD2|-|TRBV5-6
CASSEFSGMEYNEQFF
TGTGCCAGCAGCGAATTTAGCGGGATGGAATACAATGAGCAGTTCTTC
>TRBJ1-1|-|-|TRBV12-3/TRBV12-4
CVSRAVAGLGAFF
TGTGTCAGCAGGGCCGTGGCGGGGCTTGGTGCTTTCTTT
>TRBJ1-1|TRBD1|-|TRBV5-1
CASSSWTGNTEAFF
TGCGCCAGCAGCTCGTGGACAGGGAACACTGAAGCTTTCTTT
>TRBJ1-2|-|-|TRBV19
CASSIRPGGLDGYTF
TGTGCCAGTAGTATCCGACCCGGGGGACTCGATGGCTACACCTTC
>TRBJ2-3|TRBD2|-|TRBV3-1/TRBV3-2
CASSHATVREGSTDTQYF
TGTGCCAGCAGCCATGCTACTGTGCGGGAGGGAAGCACAGATACGCAGTATTTT
>TRBJ1-1|-|-|TRBV6-5
CASNLGTLRDEAFF
TGTGCCAGCAATCTCGGGACACTTAGGGATGAAGCTTTCTTT
>TRBJ1-2|-|-|TRBV19
CASSMGHYYGYTF
TGTGCCAGTAGTATGGGACACTACTATGGCTACACCTTC
>TRBJ1-5|TRBD1|-|TRBV30
CAWSVAGGQPQHF
TGTGCCTGGAGTGTAGCAGGGGGGCAGCCCCAGCATTTT
>TRBJ1-1|-|once|TRBV7-9
CASSSGGNTEAFF
TGTGCCAGCAGCTCCGGTGGGAACACTGAAGCTTTCTTT
>TRBJ2-7|TRBD1|-|TRBV2
CASSVDRDREQYF
TGTGCCAGCAGCGTTGACAGGGACAGGGAGCAGTACTTC
>TRBJ1-1|-|-|TRBV4-2
CASSPLTGLNTEAFF
TGTGCCAGCAGCCCCCTGACAGGCTTGAACACTGAAGCTTTCTTT
>TRBJ1-5|TRBD1|-|TRBV2
CASSRTGGDDQPQHF
TGTGCCAGCAGTAGGACAGGAGGAGACGATCAGCCCCAGCATTTT
>TRBJ1-2|-|-|TRBV20-1
CSAVYRYGYTF
TGCAGTGCTGTATATCGTTATGGCTACACCTTC
>TRBJ2-7|TRBD1|-|TRBV13
CASSSVQGAFHEQYF
TGTGCCAGCAGCTCCGTTCAGGGGGCGTTTCACGAGCAGTACTTC
>TRBJ2-1|TRBD2|-|TRBV7-3
CASSPGGTSGSRGEQFF
TGTGCCAGCAGCCCTGGGGGGACTAGCGGGAGTCGAGGTGAGCAGTTCTTC